This TCR beta chain comes out of a study of vaccination and CD4 T cells after COVID-19. Treatment indicated: approximately 10-day PBMC culture with coronavirus spike peptide pools or control peptides (ViraFEST assay). Sequencing of the DNA from cultured CD4+ T cells was carried out with the Oncomine TCR Beta short-read assay. MiXCR was run by TCRdb on the PCR reads, yielding one entry per CDR3 protein. The table lists about 14,000 distinct CDR3 sequences, roughly 29% of them singletons. A few counts support this clonotype. Its antigen is still unknown. V was pared by 4 bases and J by 6 bases, with 5 bases of the junction left unmatched. The CDR3 loop spans 14 amino acids.

This clonotype was sampled from a human donor with COVID-19. The sample was cultured CD4+ T cells from blood. The chain links TRBV23-1 to TRBJ2-5; TRBD1 matches 10 bases. TRBV23-1 is annotated as an ORF whose role is uncertain. The CDR3 DNA reads TGCGCCAGCAGTCCGGGACAGGGGAGAAAGACCCAGTACTTC. Residues: CASSPGQGRKTQYF.